Listed here are 20 T cell receptor beta chains from one sample, sequenced in a study of T cells in Graves' hyperthyroidism and ophthalmopathy. RNA transcripts were the template for amplifying TCR beta CDR3 regions. A set of HTBI primers served as the primers for a first-round RT-PCR of the TCR CDR3. From the multiplex PCR reads, TCRdb called clonotypes with MiXCR, one entry per CDR3 protein. Of about 560,000 distinct CDR3 sequences listed, 40% to 55% are singletons. Material: peripheral blood or thyroid tissue (not recorded which). These receptors were obtained from a young woman with Graves' hyperthyroidism.

This clonotype was detected only a few times. V gene TRBV2 combines with J gene TRBJ1-5; D not resolved. Trimming cost V 5 bases and J 4 bases, with 9 bases left between them. Germline CDR1 is SNHLY and CDR2 is FYNNEI. CDR3 length: 13 residues. CDR3 residues: CASSFLFNQPQHF. The CDR3 DNA reads TGTGCCAGCAGTTTCCTTTTTAATCAGCCCCAGCATTTT.

This clonotype was seen a handful of times. This chain connects TRBV15 to TRBJ2-6, with D possibly matching TRBD1 (5 bases). Trimming cost V 5 bases and J 0 bases, with 14 bases left between them. Germline V gene data show CDR1 as LNHNV and CDR2 as YYDKDF (reference sequence). This CDR3 is built from 17 residues. The CDR3 loop is CATSGTQGLSGANVLTF. The CDR3 DNA is TGTGCCACCAGCGGCACGCAGGGCCTCTCTGGGGCCAACGTCCTGACTTTC.

This clonotype was seen just once. The chain combines TRBV2 with TRBJ1-2, with TRBD1 matching 11 bases. The V gene's germline CDR1 is SNHLY and CDR2 FYNNEI. The J segment lost 7 bases and the V segment lost 7 bases, leaving 5 bases of the junction unmatched. The CDR3 length is 13 residues. CDR3 amino acids: CASTGQGASGYTF. CDR3 bases: TGTGCCAGCACCGGACAGGGGGCAAGTGGCTACACCTTC.

The V and J genes are TRBV24-1 and TRBJ1-2, with D hard to call. Deletions cut 3 bases from V and 2 bases from J, with 9 bases between. The CDR3 is made up of 14 amino acids. Germline loops: CDR1 KGHDR, CDR2 SFDVKD. The CDR3 region is CATSDGLLNYGYTF. The CDR3 DNA reads as TGTGCCACCAGTGATGGGCTCCTCAACTATGGCTACACCTTC.

The J gene is TRBJ1-3, the V gene TRBV7-3, with unresolved D. The CDR3 is 13 amino acids. V lost 2 bases and J lost 4, with 6 bases in between. CDR1 and CDR2 from the germline V gene are SGHTA and FQGTGA. The CDR3 DNA reads as TGTGCCAGCAGCTTAGACGGAGGAAACACCATATATTTT. Protein sequence: CASSLDGGNTIYF.

The chain has TRBV7-9 and TRBJ2-2; 10 nucleotides line up with TRBD1. This CDR3 region has 17 residues. Germline V gene data show CDR1 as SEHNR and CDR2 as FQNEAQ (reference sequence). After removal of 3 bases from V and 4 bases from J, the junction contained 8 bases not matched to a gene. CDR3 amino acids: CASSLSGTGEFTGELFF. Written as DNA, the CDR3 is TGTGCCAGCAGCTTGTCCGGGACAGGGGAGTTCACCGGGGAGCTGTTTTTT.

V and J are TRBV5-1 and TRBJ2-7; unclear D gene. Germline-derived CDR1 and CDR2 are SGHRS and YFSETQ. Trimming took off 0 bases at V and 3 bases at J, with 13 bases between the two ends. The CDR3 length is 15 residues. CDR3: CASSLGPARSYEQYF. The CDR3 nucleotides read TGCGCCAGCAGCTTGGGACCGGCCAGGAGCTACGAGCAGTACTTC.

The chain links TRBV7-2 to TRBJ2-2; D may match TRBD1 or TRBD2 (5 bases each). The germline V and J ends were trimmed by 3 bases and 5 bases, with 13 bases remaining between them. Germline assignment: CDR1 SGHTA and CDR2 FQGNSA. The CDR3 contains 15 residues. The CDR3 region is CASSLVRDGTGELFF. The CDR3 nucleotides read TGTGCCAGCAGCTTGGTTCGGGACGGAACCGGGGAGCTGTTTTTT. Using reference TRBV7-2 and TRBJ2-2 for the parts outside the CDR3, the full variable domain is GAGVSQSPSNKVTEKGKDVELRCDPISGHTALYWYRQSLGQGLEFLIYFQGNSAPDKSGLPSDRFSAERTGGSVSTLTIQRTQQEDSAVYLCASSLVRDGTGELFFGEGSRLTVL.

The V gene is TRBV24-1, the J gene TRBJ1-1; TRBD1 aligns across 8 bases. Germline CDR1 reads KGHDR; CDR2 reads SFDVKD. This CDR3 is built from 16 residues. V shed 11 bases, J shed 2 bases, and the junction held 15 bases outside the gene matches. The CDR3 DNA follows: TGTGCCAGCAGATCAATCGGACAGGGACGAAACACTGAAGCTTTCTTT. It is translated as CASRSIGQGRNTEAFF.

The V gene is TRBV12-3 or TRBV12-4, the J gene TRBJ1-2; tentatively, D is TRBD1 (5 bases). This CDR3 has 15 amino acids. Trimming shortened V by 6 bases and J by 6 bases, and 20 bases separated the two germline ends. This CDR3 reads CASRSGFVGSDGYTF. CDR3 DNA: TGTGCCAGCAGGTCAGGGTTTGTTGGGTCCGATGGCTACACCTTC.

The V call is TRBV29-1, the J call TRBJ2-2; possibly TRBD1 for D (5 bases). Germline V CDR1 and CDR2: SQVTM, ANQGSEA. The CDR3 spans 16 residues. Trimming cost V 2 bases and J 0 bases, with 13 bases left between them. CDR3 in amino acids: CSVESFRESNTGELFF. Written as DNA, the CDR3 is TGCAGCGTTGAATCTTTCAGGGAATCGAACACCGGGGAGCTGTTTTTT.

This clonotype was found a few times. This could be a read error, since a much larger clone is one nucleotide away. This sequence joins TRBV12-3 or TRBV12-4 and TRBJ2-7; TRBD2 matches 13 bases. The CDR3 length is 11 residues. CDR3 bases: TGTGTCAGCAGTCTCACTAGCGGGAGGGTGTTC. This translates into CVSSLTSGRVF.

This clonotype came up many times. This sequence joins TRBV10-2 and TRBJ2-7, with D possibly being TRBD1 (5 bases). This CDR3 has 13 residues. Germline V gene lookup returns CDR1 WSHSY and CDR2 SAAADI. V lost 6 bases to trimming and J lost 1 base, with 10 bases between them. CDR3 region: CASSKTGSYEQYF. CDR3 sequence (DNA): TGCGCCAGCAGCAAAACAGGATCCTACGAGCAGTACTTC.

This clonotype was observed many times. The genes are TRBV20-1 and TRBJ2-5; D may be TRBD1 (6 bases). This CDR3 is built from 15 residues. Deletions cut 1 base from V and 2 bases from J, with 14 bases between. Germline CDR1 DFQATT, CDR2 SNEGSKA (reference sequence). CDR3 amino acids: CSARASQGIQETQYF. Written as DNA, the CDR3 is TGCAGTGCTAGAGCGTCACAGGGTATACAAGAGACCCAGTACTTC.

The rearrangement uses TRBV7-8 and TRBJ1-2; perhaps TRBD1 as D (5 bases). Trimming stripped 5 bases from V and 6 bases from J, with 7 bases between. Per germline, CDR1 SGHVS and CDR2 FQNEAQ. This CDR3 has 11 amino acids. CDR3 loop: CASSGTNGYTF. DNA for the CDR3: TGTGCCAGCAGCGGGACCAATGGCTACACCTTC.

This chain joins TRBV25-1 and TRBJ2-6, with 12 bases identical to TRBD2. CDR1 is MGHDK and CDR2 is SYGVNS in the germline V gene. With V trimmed by 6 bases and J by 0 bases, 6 bases remained unmatched. The CDR3 is made up of 18 amino acids. DNA of the CDR3: TGTGCCAGCAGCTACCTAGCGGGAGGGAACTCTGGGGCCAACGTCCTGACTTTC. As protein: CASSYLAGGNSGANVLTF.

This clonotype was recorded many times. One end of the junction varies from germline; a read error may be responsible. The V gene is TRBV7-8, the J gene TRBJ1-5, with 8 positions matching TRBD1. CDR3 length equals 14 residues. Germline V gene sequence: CDR1 SGHVS, CDR2 FQNEAQ. CDR3 coding DNA: TGTGCCAGCAGTTTAGACAGGGGCACTCAGCCCCAGCATTTT. Encoded protein: CASSLDRGTQPQHF.

This clonotype was counted at least ten times. V is TRBV5-1 and J is TRBJ1-3; 11 bases align to TRBD1. CDR3 size: 15 residues. V lost 5 bases, J lost 2 bases, and 3 bases stayed unmatched. CDR1 and CDR2 from the germline V gene are SGHRS and YFSETQ. CDR3: CASSWTGGAGNTIYF. CDR3 in DNA: TGCGCCAGCAGTTGGACAGGGGGCGCTGGAAACACCATATATTTT.

This clonotype was detected ten times or more. This chain uses TRBV16 with TRBJ2-5, with 7 bases fitting TRBD1. There are 15 residues in the CDR3. V was pared by 0 bases and J by 5 bases, with 6 bases of the junction left unmatched. The germline V gene encodes CDR1 KGHSY and CDR2 FQNENV. The CDR3: CASSQSGQGVETQYF. CDR3 coding DNA: TGTGCCAGCAGCCAATCGGGCCAGGGGGTTGAGACCCAGTACTTC.

V and J are TRBV29-1 and TRBJ2-2, with no clear D. CDR3 size: 12 residues. Germline-derived CDR1 and CDR2 are SQVTM and ANQGSEA. In DNA, the CDR3 is TGCACCCCCGGCCCGAACACCGGGGAGCTGTTTTTT. It yields the protein CTPGPNTGELFF.